The TCR beta chain described here comes from a study of blood T cell repertoires in COVID-19. Study context: In each case, the material was cDNA or gDNA derived from T cells, B-cell-depleted T cells, or PBMCs.

Participant age was 18 to 89 years, and participants resided in about 25 US areas. Participants were placed into cohorts based on the clinical history they reported. The method was immunoSEQ multiplex PCR; TCRdb's version includes in-frame clones alone and lacks a portion of them. The repertoire holds roughly 250,000 clones, with about 84% as singletons. This CDR3 comprises 17 residues. Germline-derived CDR1 and CDR2 are SGHTA and FQGNSA. The J segment lost 5 bases and the V segment lost 5 bases, leaving 17 bases of the junction unmatched. Source material: PBMCs or T cells enriched from blood (not recorded which). The chain links TRBV7-2 to TRBJ1-1, with TRBD1 matching over 7 bases. The receptor's source is a woman between 45 and 65 years old who had recovered from COVID-19. CDR3 region: CASSPPRREGASTEAFF. The CDR3 DNA reads TGTGCCAGCAGCCCGCCCAGGCGAGAGGGGGCGAGTACTGAAGCTTTCTTT.